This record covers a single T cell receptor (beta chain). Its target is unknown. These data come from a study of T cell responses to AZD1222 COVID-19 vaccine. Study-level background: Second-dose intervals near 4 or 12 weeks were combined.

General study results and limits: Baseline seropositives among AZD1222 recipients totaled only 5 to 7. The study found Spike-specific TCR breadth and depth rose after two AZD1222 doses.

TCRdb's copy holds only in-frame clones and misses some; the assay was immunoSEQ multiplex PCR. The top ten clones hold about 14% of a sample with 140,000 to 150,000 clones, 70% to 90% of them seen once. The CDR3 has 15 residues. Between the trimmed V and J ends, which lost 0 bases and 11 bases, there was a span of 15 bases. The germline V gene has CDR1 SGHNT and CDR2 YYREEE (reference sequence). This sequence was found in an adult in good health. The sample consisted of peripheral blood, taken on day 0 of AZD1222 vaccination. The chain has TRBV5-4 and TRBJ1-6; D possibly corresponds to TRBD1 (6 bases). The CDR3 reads CASSLAAGAPTPLHF. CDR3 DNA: TGTGCCAGCAGCTTGGCGGCGGGGGCCCCGACACCCCTCCACTTT.